This entry describes one T cell receptor beta chain. The PCR was carried out with 60 Vbeta primers and 13 Jbeta primers. Clones were sequenced by immunoSEQ multiplex PCR, and TCRdb holds only the in-frame ones, with some missing. The data contain approximately 61,000 clones, 55% to 65% of them seen just once; the ten biggest clones take up 3% to 3.5%. This entry comes from a study of cytomegalovirus exposure and HLA in healthy donors. Material: PBMCs. This TCR came from a woman aged 45-60 years in good health and CMV-seronegative.

As DNA, the CDR3 is TGTGCCAGCAGCTTTTCACAAGCGGGAGGGCGTGAGACCCAGTACTTC. Protein sequence: CASSFSQAGGRETQYF. The V call is TRBV9, the J call TRBJ2-5, with 10 positions matching TRBD2. Losses at the gene ends were 4 bases for V and 5 bases for J; bases not matched to a gene: 11. The CDR3 totals 16 residues. In germline, CDR1 is SGDLS, CDR2 YYNGEE.